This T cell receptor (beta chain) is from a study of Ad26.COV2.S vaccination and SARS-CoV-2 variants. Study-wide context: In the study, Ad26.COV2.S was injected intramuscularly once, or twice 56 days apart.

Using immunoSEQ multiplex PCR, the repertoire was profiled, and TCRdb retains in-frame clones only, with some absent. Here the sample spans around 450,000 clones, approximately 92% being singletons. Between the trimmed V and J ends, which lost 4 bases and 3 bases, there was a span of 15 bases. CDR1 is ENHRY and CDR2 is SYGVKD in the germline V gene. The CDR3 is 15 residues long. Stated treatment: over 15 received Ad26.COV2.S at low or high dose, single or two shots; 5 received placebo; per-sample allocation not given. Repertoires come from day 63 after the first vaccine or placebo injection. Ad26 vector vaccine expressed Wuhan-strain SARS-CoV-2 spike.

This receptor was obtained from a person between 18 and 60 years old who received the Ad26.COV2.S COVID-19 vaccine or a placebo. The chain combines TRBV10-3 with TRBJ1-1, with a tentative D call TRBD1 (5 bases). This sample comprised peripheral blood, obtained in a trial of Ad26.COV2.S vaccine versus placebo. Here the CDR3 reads CAISVGVVGDTEAFF. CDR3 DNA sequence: TGTGCCATCAGTGTGGGGGTTGTGGGGGACACTGAAGCTTTCTTT.